Listed here are 3 T cell receptor beta chains from one sample, sequenced in a study of blood T cell repertoires in COVID-19. Sequenced by immunoSEQ multiplex PCR; TCRdb stores in-frame clones only, minus some. The repertoire holds more than 200,000 clones, with about 86% as singletons. The specimen was peripheral blood. The receptors were sampled from a woman aged 45 to 65 with acute or convalescent COVID-19.

The rearrangement links TRBV4-3 to TRBJ2-7; the D gene is possibly TRBD1 (6 bases). CDR1 and CDR2 from the germline V gene are LGHNA and YSLEER. Trimming pared 2 bases from V and 6 bases from J, leaving 11 bases between. The CDR3 runs 13 residues. CDR3 in amino acids: CASSQITGPEQYF. The CDR3 nucleotides are TGCGCCAGCAGCCAAATTACAGGGCCCGAGCAGTACTTC.

The V call is TRBV10-3, the J call TRBJ1-1, with D hard to call. The CDR3 consists of 13 residues. V lost 7 bases, J lost 1 base, and 10 bases lay in between. CDR1 and CDR2 from the germline V gene are ENHRY and SYGVKD. The CDR3 DNA is TGTGCCATCACCGGGGTGCGGAACACTGAAGCTTTCTTT. Translation gives CAITGVRNTEAFF.

The V and J genes are TRBV18 and TRBJ2-7; 11 bases map to TRBD2. CDR1 is KGHSH and CDR2 is LQKENI in the germline V gene. V shed 4 bases, J shed 1 base, and the junction held 12 bases outside the gene matches. The CDR3 length is 18 residues. This CDR3 reads CASSLYTVTSGRSYEQYF. DNA of the CDR3: TGTGCCAGCTCACTGTATACAGTTACTAGCGGGAGATCCTACGAGCAGTACTTC. The complete variable domain, with remaining parts taken from reference TRBV18 and TRBJ2-7, reads NAGVMQNPRHLVRRRGQEARLRCSPMKGHSHVYWYRQLPEEGLKFMVYLQKENIIDESGMPKERFSAEFPKEGPSILRIQQVVRGDSAAYFCASSLYTVTSGRSYEQYFGPGTRLTVT.